The 7 T cell receptor delta chains in this list originate from one sample, sequenced in a study of γδ T cells in repeated Plasmodium falciparum infection. TCRdb re-processed the multiplex PCR reads using CATT. The sample lists around 46,000 delta-chain clones, roughly 1.6% occurring once. Gammadelta T cells were flow-sorted from PBMC into Vgamma9/Vdelta2+ and Vdelta2-negative populations for bulk analysis. The sequenced sample consisted of gamma-delta T cells from blood. These receptors originate from a pool of human donors (malaria-infected and uninfected, not separated).

To note about this clone: The protein TCRdb gives is from a much larger clone and does not agree with this DNA's translation at residue 7, likely a read error; the protein shown here comes from the DNA. The gene calls are TRDV1 and TRDJ1; D is uncertain. Assignment of the J gene here rests on matching the DNA to germline, because TCRdb gives none. Germline V lookup: CDR1 TSWWSYY, CDR2 QGS. There are 19 residues in the CDR3. V was cut by 1 base and J by 0 bases, with 21 bases left in between. CDR3 loop: CALGEPFRPYSWYTDKLIF. In DNA form, the CDR3 reads TGTGCTCTTGGGGAACCGTTCCGCCCGTATTCATGGTACACCGATAAACTCATCTTT.

In its sample, this clone was seen a few times. This is likely an artifact of a read error, given a far larger clone one base away. This CDR3 is also generated by other DNA sequences in the sample. The chain recombines TRDV1 with TRDJ1; 10 bases fit TRDD3. Germline V gene sequence: CDR1 TSWWSYY, CDR2 QGS. CDR3 size: 23 residues. Trimming removed 1 base from V and 0 bases from J; junction bases left unmatched: 23. The CDR3 loop is CALGERYPTGGWGIPPYTDKLIF. CDR3 bases: TGTGCTCTTGGGGAACGGTATCCTACAGGGGGGTGGGGGATACCCCCCTACACCGATAAACTCATCTTT.

This clone is medium-sized (0.01 to 0.1%) in the sample. Other DNA sequences from this sample encode an identical CDR3 as well. J is TRDJ1 and V is TRDV1; 11 bases are shared with TRDD3. There are 21 residues in the CDR3. Unmatched junction bases numbered 21, after V lost 2 bases and J lost 4 bases. CDR1 and CDR2 from the germline V gene are TSWWSYY and QGS. This chain's CDR3 is CALGEYRPNYGGYEGFDKLIF. The DNA for the CDR3 is TGTGCTCTTGGGGAATACCGTCCGAACTATGGGGGATACGAGGGGTTCGATAAACTCATCTTT.

This clone was picked up a small number of times. A far larger clone lies a single base away; this is likely a read error. The sample holds other DNA sequences that translate to the same CDR3. The chain uses TRDV2 and TRDJ1; 11 nucleotides align to TRDD3. Assignment of the J gene here rests on matching the DNA to germline, because TCRdb gives none. Germline values: CDR1 GEAIGNYY, CDR2 EKD. The CDR3 is 16 amino acids. Trimming cost V 5 bases and J 3 bases; bases outside gene matches: 10. The CDR3 region has the DNA TGTGCCTGTGTCGGACTGGGGGATAGGGGATCCGATAAACTCATCTTT. This encodes CACVGLGDRGSDKLIF.

Turning to this clone: TCRdb assigns this DNA the protein of a much larger clone, which departs from its translation at residue 13; this likely reflects a read error, and the protein shown comes from translating the DNA. The CDR3 spells CAFRNTGYLRGDELIF. The CDR3 region has the DNA TGTGCCTTTAGGAATACTGGGTACCTTCGGGGCGATGAACTCATCTTT. V usage is TRDV3 and J usage is TRDJ1, with D tentatively TRDD3 (6 bases). No J gene was available from TCRdb, and it was assigned here by a germline match of the DNA. The CDR3 sequence is 16 residues long. Germline V gives CDR1 TVYSNPD, CDR2 GDNSRS (reference sequence).

A word on this clone: The protein held in TCRdb is that of a much larger clone and does not match this DNA's translation at residue 17, likely because of a read error; the protein shown is translated from the DNA. The chain has TRDV1 and TRDJ1; 7 nucleotides match TRDD3. TCRdb is silent on the J gene; assignment here came from matching the DNA to germline. The CDR3 loop spans 24 amino acids. Germline values: CDR1 TSWWSYY, CDR2 QGS. Germline trimming cut 0 bases from V and 1 base from J; bases unmatched to any gene: 29. The CDR3 nucleotides read TGTGCTCTTGGGGAACTCGAGTTTTACCTGTTCAGAGGTGGGATACACCAAATCACCGATAAACTCATCTTT. The encoded protein is CALGELEFYLFRGGIHQITDKLIF.

Turning to this clone: The protein recorded in TCRdb matches a much larger clone and deviates from this DNA's translation at residue 6, suggesting a read error; the protein here is obtained by translating the DNA. The chain has TRDV1 and TRDJ1, with D maybe TRDD2 (5 bases). The J gene, not given by TCRdb, was assigned here from a germline match of the nucleotide sequence. This CDR3 has 19 residues. Germline CDR1 TSWWSYY, CDR2 QGS. Trimming stripped 1 base from V and 10 bases from J, with 31 bases between. The DNA for the CDR3 is TGTGCTCTTGGGGAACCTCCTCCCTCCCTCATGCTTCCCGAGAGGGGACTCATCTTT. Translated, it gives CALGEPPPSLMLPERGLIF.